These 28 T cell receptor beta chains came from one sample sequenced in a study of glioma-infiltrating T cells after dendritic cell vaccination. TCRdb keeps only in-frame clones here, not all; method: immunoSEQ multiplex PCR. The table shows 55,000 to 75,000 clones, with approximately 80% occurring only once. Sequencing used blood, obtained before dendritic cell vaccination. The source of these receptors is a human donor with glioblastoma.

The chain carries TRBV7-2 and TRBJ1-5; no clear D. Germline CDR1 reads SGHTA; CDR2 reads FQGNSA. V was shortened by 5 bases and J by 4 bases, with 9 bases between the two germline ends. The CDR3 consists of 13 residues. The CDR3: CASSGGRNQPQHF. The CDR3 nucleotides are TGTGCCAGCAGCGGAGGGAGGAATCAGCCCCAGCATTTT.

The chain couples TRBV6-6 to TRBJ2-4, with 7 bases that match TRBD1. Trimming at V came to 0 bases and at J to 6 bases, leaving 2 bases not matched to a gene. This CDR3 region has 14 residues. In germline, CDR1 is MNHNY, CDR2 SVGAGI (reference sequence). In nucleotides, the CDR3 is TGTGCCAGCAGTTACTCGACAGGGAGAAACATTCAGTACTTC. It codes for CASSYSTGRNIQYF.

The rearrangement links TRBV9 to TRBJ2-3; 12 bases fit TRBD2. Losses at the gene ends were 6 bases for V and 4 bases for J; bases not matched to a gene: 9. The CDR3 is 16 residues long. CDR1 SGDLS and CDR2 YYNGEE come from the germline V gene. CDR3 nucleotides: TGTGCCAGCATGGCGACTAGCGGGGGATTGTCAGATACGCAGTATTTT. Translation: CASMATSGGLSDTQYF. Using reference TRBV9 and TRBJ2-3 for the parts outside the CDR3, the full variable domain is DSGVTQTPKHLITATGQRVTLRCSPRSGDLSVYWYQQSLDQGLQFLIQYYNGEERAKGNILERFSAQQFPDLHSELNLSSLELGDSALYFCASMATSGGLSDTQYFGPGTRLTVL.

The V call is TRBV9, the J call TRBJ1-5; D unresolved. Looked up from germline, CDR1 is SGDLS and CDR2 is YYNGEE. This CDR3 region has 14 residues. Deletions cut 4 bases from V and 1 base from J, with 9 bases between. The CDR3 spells CASSPEGSNQPQHF. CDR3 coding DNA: TGTGCCAGCAGCCCAGAGGGAAGCAATCAGCCCCAGCATTTT.

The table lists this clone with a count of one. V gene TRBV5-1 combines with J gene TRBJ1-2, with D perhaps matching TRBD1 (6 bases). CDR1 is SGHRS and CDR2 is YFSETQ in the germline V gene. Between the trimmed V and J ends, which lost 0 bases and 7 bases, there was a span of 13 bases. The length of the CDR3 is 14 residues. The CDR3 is CASSLEQGRSGYTF. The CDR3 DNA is TGCGCCAGCAGCTTGGAACAGGGCCGCTCTGGCTACACCTTC.

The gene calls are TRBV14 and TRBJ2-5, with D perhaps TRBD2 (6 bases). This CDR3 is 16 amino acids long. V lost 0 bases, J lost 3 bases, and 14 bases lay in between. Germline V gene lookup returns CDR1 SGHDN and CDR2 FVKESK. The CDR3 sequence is CASSQDPGRLKETQYF. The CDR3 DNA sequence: TGTGCCAGCAGCCAAGATCCGGGGAGGCTGAAAGAGACCCAGTACTTC.

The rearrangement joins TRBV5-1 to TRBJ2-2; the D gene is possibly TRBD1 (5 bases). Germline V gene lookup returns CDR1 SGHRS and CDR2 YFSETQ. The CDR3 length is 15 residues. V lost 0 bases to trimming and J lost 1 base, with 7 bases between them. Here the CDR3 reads CASSLEQVNTGELFF. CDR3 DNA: TGCGCCAGCAGCTTGGAACAGGTGAACACCGGGGAGCTGTTTTTT.

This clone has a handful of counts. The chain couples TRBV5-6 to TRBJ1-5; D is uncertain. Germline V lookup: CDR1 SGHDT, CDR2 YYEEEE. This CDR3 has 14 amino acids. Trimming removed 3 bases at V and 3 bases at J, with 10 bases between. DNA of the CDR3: TGTGCCAGCAGCTCCCCGGGGAACAATCAGCCCCAGCATTTT. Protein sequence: CASSSPGNNQPQHF.

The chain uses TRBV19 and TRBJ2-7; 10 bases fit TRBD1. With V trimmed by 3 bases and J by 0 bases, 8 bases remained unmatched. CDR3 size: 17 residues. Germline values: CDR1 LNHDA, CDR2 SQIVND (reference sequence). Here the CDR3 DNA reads TGTGCCAGTAGTATCTCGGTGGACAGGGGGATCTCCTACGAGCAGTACTTC. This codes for CASSISVDRGISYEQYF.

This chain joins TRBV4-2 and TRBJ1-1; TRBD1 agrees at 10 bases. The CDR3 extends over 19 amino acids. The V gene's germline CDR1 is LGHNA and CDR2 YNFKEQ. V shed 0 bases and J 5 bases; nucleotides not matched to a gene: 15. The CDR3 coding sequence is TGTGCCAGCAGCCAAGACGCGCTCCAGACAGGGGGCGGGAGGACTGAAGCTTTCTTT. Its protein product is CASSQDALQTGGGRTEAFF.

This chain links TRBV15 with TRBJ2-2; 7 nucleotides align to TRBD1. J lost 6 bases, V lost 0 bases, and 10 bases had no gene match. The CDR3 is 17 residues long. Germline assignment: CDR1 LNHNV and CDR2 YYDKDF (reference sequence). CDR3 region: CATSRDWRQGGSGELFF. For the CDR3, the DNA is TGTGCCACCAGCAGAGATTGGAGACAGGGTGGTTCCGGGGAGCTGTTTTTT.

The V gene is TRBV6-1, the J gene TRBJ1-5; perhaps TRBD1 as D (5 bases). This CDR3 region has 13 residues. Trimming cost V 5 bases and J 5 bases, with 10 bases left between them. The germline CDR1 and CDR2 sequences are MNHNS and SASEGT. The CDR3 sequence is CASSSNRYQPQHF. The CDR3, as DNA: TGTGCCAGCAGTTCAAACAGGTATCAGCCCCAGCATTTT.

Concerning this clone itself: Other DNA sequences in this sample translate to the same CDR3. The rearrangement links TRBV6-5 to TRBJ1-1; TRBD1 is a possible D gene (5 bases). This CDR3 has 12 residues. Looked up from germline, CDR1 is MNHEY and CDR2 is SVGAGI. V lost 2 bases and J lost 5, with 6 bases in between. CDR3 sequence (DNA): TGTGCCAGCAGTTACGGGGGGACTGAAGCTTTCTTT. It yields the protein CASSYGGTEAFF.

DNA for the CDR3: TGTGCCAGCAGCCGGGACAGGAACACCGGGGAGCTGTTTTTT. It is translated as CASSRDRNTGELFF. The chain joins TRBV5-4 to TRBJ2-2; 7 bases map to TRBD1. V was pared by 4 bases and J by 1 base, with 1 base of the junction left unmatched. This CDR3 is built from 14 residues. In germline, CDR1 is SGHNT, CDR2 YYREEE (reference sequence).

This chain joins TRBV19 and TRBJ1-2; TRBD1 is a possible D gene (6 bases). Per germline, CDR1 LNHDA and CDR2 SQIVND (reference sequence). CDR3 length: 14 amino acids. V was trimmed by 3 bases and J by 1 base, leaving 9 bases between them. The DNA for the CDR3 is TGTGCCAGTAGTATCACAGGGAGTAACTATGGCTACACCTTC. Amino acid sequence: CASSITGSNYGYTF.

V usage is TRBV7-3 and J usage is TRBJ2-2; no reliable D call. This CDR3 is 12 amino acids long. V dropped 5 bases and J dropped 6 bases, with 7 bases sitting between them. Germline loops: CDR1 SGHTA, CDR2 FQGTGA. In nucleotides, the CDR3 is TGTGCCAGCAGCCCTTCCTCCGGGGAGCTGTTTTTT. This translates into CASSPSSGELFF.

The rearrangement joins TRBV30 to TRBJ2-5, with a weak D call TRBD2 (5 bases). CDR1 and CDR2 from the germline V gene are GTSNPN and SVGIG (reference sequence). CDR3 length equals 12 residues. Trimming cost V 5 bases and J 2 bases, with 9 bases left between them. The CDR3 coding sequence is TGTGCCTGGGGAGGACTTCAAGAGACCCAGTACTTC. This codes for CAWGGLQETQYF. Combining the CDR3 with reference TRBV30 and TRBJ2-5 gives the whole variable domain SQTIHQWPATLVQPVGSPLSLECTVEGTSNPNLYWYRQAAGRGLQLLFYSVGIGQISSEVPQNLSASRPQDRQFILSSKKLLLSDSGFYLCAWGGLQETQYFGPGTRLLVL.

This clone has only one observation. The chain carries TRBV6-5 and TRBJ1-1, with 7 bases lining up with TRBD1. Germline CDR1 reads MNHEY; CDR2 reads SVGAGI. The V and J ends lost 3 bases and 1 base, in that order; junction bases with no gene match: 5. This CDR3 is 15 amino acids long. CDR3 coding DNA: TGTGCCAGCAGTTATTACGGGACAGCGAACACTGAAGCTTTCTTT. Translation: CASSYYGTANTEAFF.

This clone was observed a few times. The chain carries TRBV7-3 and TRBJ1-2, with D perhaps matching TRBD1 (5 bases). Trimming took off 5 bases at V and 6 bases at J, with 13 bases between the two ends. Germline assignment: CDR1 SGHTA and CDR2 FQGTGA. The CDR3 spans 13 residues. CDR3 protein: CASSTGAGDGYTF. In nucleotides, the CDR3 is TGTGCCAGCAGCACCGGCGCGGGGGATGGCTACACCTTC.

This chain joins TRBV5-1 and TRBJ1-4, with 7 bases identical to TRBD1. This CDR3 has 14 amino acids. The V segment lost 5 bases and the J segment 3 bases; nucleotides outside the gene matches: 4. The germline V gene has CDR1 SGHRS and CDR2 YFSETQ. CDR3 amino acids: CASRKGASNEKLFF. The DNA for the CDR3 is TGCGCCAGCAGGAAGGGGGCCTCTAATGAAAAACTGTTTTTT.

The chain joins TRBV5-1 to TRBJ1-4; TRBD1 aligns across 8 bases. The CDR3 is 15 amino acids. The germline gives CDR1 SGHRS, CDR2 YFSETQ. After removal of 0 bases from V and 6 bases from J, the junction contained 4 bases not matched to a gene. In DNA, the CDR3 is TGCGCCAGCAGCTTGGAAACAGGGGGTGATGAAAAACTGTTTTTT. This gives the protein CASSLETGGDEKLFF. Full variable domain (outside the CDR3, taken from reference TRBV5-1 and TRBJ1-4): KAGVTQTPRYLIKTRGQQVTLSCSPISGHRSVSWYQQTPGQGLQFLFEYFSETQRNKGNFPGRFSGRQFSNSRSEMNVSTLELGDSALYLCASSLETGGDEKLFFGSGTQLSVL.

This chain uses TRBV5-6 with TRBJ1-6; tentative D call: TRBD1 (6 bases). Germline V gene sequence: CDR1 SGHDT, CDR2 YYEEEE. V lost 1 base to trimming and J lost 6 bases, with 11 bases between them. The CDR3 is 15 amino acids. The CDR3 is CASSLIQGANSPLHF. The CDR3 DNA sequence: TGTGCCAGCAGCTTGATACAGGGTGCTAATTCACCCCTCCACTTT.

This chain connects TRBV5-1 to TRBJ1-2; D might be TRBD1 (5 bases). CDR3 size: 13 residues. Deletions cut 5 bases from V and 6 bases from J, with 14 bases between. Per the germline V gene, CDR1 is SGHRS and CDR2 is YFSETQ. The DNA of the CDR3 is TGCGCCAGCAGTTTAGGGGAAGTCGATGGCTACACCTTC. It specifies CASSLGEVDGYTF.

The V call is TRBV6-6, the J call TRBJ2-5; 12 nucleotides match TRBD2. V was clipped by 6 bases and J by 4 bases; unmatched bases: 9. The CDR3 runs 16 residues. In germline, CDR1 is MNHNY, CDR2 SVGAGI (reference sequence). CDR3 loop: CASSWTGTSGRETQYF. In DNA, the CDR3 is TGTGCCAGCAGCTGGACCGGGACTAGCGGGCGAGAGACCCAGTACTTC.

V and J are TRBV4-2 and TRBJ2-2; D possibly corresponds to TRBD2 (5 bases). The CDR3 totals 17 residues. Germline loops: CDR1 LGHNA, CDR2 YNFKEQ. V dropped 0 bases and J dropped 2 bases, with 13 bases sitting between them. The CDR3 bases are TGTGCCAGCAGCCAAGATCAAGCGGAACTTAACACCGGGGAGCTGTTTTTT. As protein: CASSQDQAELNTGELFF.

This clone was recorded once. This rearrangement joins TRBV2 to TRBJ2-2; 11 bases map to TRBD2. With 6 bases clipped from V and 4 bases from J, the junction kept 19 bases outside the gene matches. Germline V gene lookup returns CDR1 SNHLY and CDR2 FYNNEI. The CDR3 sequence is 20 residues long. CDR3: CASRGGTSGQSRWGTGELFF. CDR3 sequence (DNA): TGTGCCAGCAGAGGGGGGACTAGCGGCCAGTCTCGATGGGGCACCGGGGAGCTGTTTTTT.

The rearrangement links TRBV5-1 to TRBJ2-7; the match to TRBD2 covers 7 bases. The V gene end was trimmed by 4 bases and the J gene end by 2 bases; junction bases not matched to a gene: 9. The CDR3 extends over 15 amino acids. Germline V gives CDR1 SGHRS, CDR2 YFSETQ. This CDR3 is CASSPDLAVAYEQYF. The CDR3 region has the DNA TGCGCCAGCAGCCCGGACCTAGCGGTGGCCTACGAGCAGTACTTC. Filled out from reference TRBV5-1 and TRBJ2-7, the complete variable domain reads KAGVTQTPRYLIKTRGQQVTLSCSPISGHRSVSWYQQTPGQGLQFLFEYFSETQRNKGNFPGRFSGRQFSNSRSEMNVSTLELGDSALYLCASSPDLAVAYEQYFGPGTRLTVT.

The CDR3 loop reads CASSQLAGGSYEQYF. In DNA form, the CDR3 reads TGTGCCAGCAGTCAGCTAGCGGGGGGATCCTACGAGCAGTACTTC. The V and J genes are TRBV6-6 and TRBJ2-5; TRBD2 matches at 11 bases. The J call is uncertain, as TRBJ2-7 better fits the DNA end. Germline values: CDR1 MNHNY, CDR2 SVGAGI (reference sequence). The CDR3 is 15 amino acids.